The entry that follows covers one TCR beta chain sequence. Its antigen is undetermined. This specimen belongs to a study of CD8+CD57+ T cells in acquired aplastic anemia. Background on the study: Sorted CD4+ plus CD8+ cells gave DNA averaging roughly 3 ug.

Investigators profiled TCR beta VDJ and CDR3 from genomic DNA template. TCRdb processed the reads anew with MiXCR; each CDR3 protein has one entry. The sample has around 250,000 distinct CDR3 sequences, approximately 57% seen once. Study-level findings and limits: Patients and controls were found to share 25 to 30 CD8+ CDR3 sequences. Any difference that existed in CD8+ Simpson's diversity between patients and controls was not significant.

Germline assignment: CDR1 MGHDK and CDR2 SYGVNS. CDR3 size: 16 residues. Trimming took 4 bases from V and 4 from J; bases not matched to a gene: 5. The gene calls are TRBV25-1 and TRBJ2-2, with 11 bases matching TRBD1. Sequencing was performed on sorted CD4+, CD8+, or CD8+CD57+ T cells (not recorded which) from PBMCs. This receptor was identified in a human donor with severe aplastic anemia or a healthy control (not recorded which). The CDR3 nucleotides read TGTGCCAGCAGTGTCGGACAGGGGGCAGGCACCGGGGAGCTGTTTTTT. The encoded protein is CASSVGQGAGTGELFF. Complete variable domain (other parts from reference TRBV25-1 and TRBJ2-2): EADIYQTPRYLVIGTGKKITLECSQTMGHDKMYWYQQDPGMELHLIHYSYGVNSTEKGDLSSESTVSRIRTEHFPLTLESARPSHTSQYLCASSVGQGAGTGELFFGEGSRLTVL.